This is a list of T cell receptor beta chains from one sample in a study of shared clonotypes between healthy human individuals. Clones were sequenced by immunoSEQ multiplex PCR, and TCRdb holds only the in-frame ones, with some missing. Among under 1,100,000 clones listed, about four fifths were seen once. The sequencing sample was made of memory CD4+ T cells from PBMCs. The receptors come from a man aged 18 to 30 in good health. Some clones in this sample may be carry-over from other donors' samples. CDR3s include the opening cysteine and the closing phenylalanine or tryptophan. Rows give clone size only sometimes, using once, few, many, or a class for an expanded clone.

j_call v_call clone_size cdr3_aa
TRBJ2-3 TRBV4-2 - CASSQGVVGSTDTQYF
TRBJ2-7 TRBV14 - CASSQTGTRRDEQYF
TRBJ2-5 TRBV4-1 - CASSRSSGETQYF
TRBJ2-5 TRBV6-5 - CASSYGQGGAETQYF
TRBJ1-3 TRBV28 - CASNPPGESSGNTIYF
TRBJ2-1 TRBV7-3 few CASSLNIAGGLDEQFF
TRBJ1-2 TRBV28 - CASSSSTGYTF
TRBJ2-5 TRBV5-1 once CASSLGGFQETQYF
TRBJ1-1 TRBV7-3 - CASSYTGYTEAFF
TRBJ2-5 TRBV7-3 - CASSFGAQETQYF
TRBJ2-3 TRBV29-1 - CSVVVPRVRTDTQYF
TRBJ2-3 TRBV19 - CASSALRADTQYF
TRBJ2-2 TRBV30 - CANYGDSASNTGELFF
TRBJ2-7 TRBV7-6 - CASSGLRYEQYF
TRBJ2-2 TRBV7-9 - CASSLGSFGELFF
TRBJ2-1 TRBV11-2 - CASSLDRLAGGFYNEQFF
TRBJ1-5 TRBV28 - CASRTVNQPQHF
TRBJ1-3 TRBV30 - CAWGGQGSVGNTIYF
TRBJ2-1 TRBV7-2 - CASSPWGLAALEQFF
TRBJ2-6 TRBV7-8 - CASSLARSSGANVLTF
TRBJ2-3 TRBV13 - CASSLGLLQGPRGTQYF
TRBJ2-1 TRBV7-2 - CASSLITSYNEQFF
TRBJ2-5 TRBV5-1 - CASSPRGAPWGETQYF
TRBJ2-1 TRBV5-6 few CASSFGGGYGNEQFF
TRBJ2-2 TRBV7-3 few CASSEQSRGGGELFF
TRBJ2-7 TRBV4-1 - CASSPPSLAGTYEQYF
TRBJ2-1 TRBV15 - CATQTGNYNEQFF
TRBJ2-7 TRBV7-3 - CASSASGAGSHEQYF
TRBJ2-1 TRBV9 - CASSVGTSGATYNEQFF
TRBJ2-1 TRBV10-3 - CAISGSGYNEQFF
TRBJ2-7 TRBV13 - CASSPHGGTTYEQYF
TRBJ1-1 TRBV6-1 - CASTNRNTEAFF
TRBJ2-6 TRBV7-3 - CASSLKEAGANVLTF
TRBJ2-2 TRBV9 - CASSVGGRMVAGELFF
TRBJ1-2 TRBV6-5 - CASSLSTGEGGYTF
TRBJ2-7 TRBV6-6 - CASSSIQTAYEQYF
TRBJ2-7 TRBV7-9 - CASSLTGTAYEQYF
TRBJ1-3 TRBV6-5 - CASSYSGWGNTIYF
- TRBV6-1 - CASKEQGASYEQYF
TRBJ2-1 TRBV10-1 - CASRPGTSGSSGEQFF
TRBJ1-4 TRBV7-3 - CASSSGYLNEKLFF
TRBJ2-7 TRBV4-2 many CASSQSRAATMGEQYF
TRBJ2-7 TRBV15 - CATSRGPVYEQYF
TRBJ1-2 TRBV6-5 - CASSYSGPRDYGYTF
TRBJ2-1 TRBV5-1 once CASSLSPGAEPQFF
TRBJ1-2 TRBV7-2 once CASSLIGSWDGYTF
TRBJ2-7 TRBV28 many CASSSTSGYEQYF